The entry below describes one T cell receptor beta chain. These data come from a study of T cells expressing NK-cell markers. Overall study: The authors derived TCR beta repertoires from sorted CD3+CD56+NKG2C+, CD3+CD56+NKG2C- and CD3+CD56-NKG2C+ T cells.

The germline V gene has CDR1 SGHRS and CDR2 YFSETQ. This CDR3 spans 14 amino acids. What made the TCR beta cDNA was 5'RACE template switching with UMIs. TCRdb re-called the 5' RACE reads and gives one entry per CDR3 protein, without DNA. Its clone listing holds 300,000 or so distinct CDR3 sequences. The specimen was blood T cells: a sorted CD56 or NKG2C T cell subset, CD4+ or CD8+ T cells, or bulk PBMC T cells (not recorded which). J is TRBJ1-1 and V is TRBV5-1. The sequence was obtained from a woman aged 18 to 75 in good health. CDR3 region: CASSSGGGNLEAFF.